These 30 T cell receptor beta chains came from one sample sequenced in a study of response to subunit inactivated influenza vaccine. One entry per CDR3 protein results from TCRdb running MiXCR on the RT-PCR reads. Of 500,000 or so distinct CDR3 sequences listed, approximately 11% were seen once; the top ten hold more than 10%. The source material was PBMCs from blood, sampled roughly 45 days after vaccination. These receptors were obtained from a man aged 45 to 65 who received an inactivated influenza vaccine.

This clonotype was seen a handful of times. The rearrangement joins TRBV7-3 to TRBJ2-7; possibly TRBD2 for D (6 bases). Trimming stripped 1 base from V and 2 bases from J, with 12 bases between. This CDR3 is built from 15 residues. CDR1 is SGHTA and CDR2 is FQGTGA in the germline V gene. The CDR3 sequence is CASSLKGGITYEQYF. The CDR3 nucleotides read TGTGCCAGCAGCTTAAAAGGCGGGATCACCTACGAGCAGTACTTC.

A few counts support this clonotype. V is TRBV15 and J is TRBJ2-1; 13 bases match TRBD2. The CDR3 is 17 amino acids. Germline V gene sequence: CDR1 LNHNV, CDR2 YYDKDF (reference sequence). V lost 5 bases to trimming and J lost 5 bases; unmatched junction nucleotides: 9. The CDR3 sequence: CATSARLLAGGDNEQFF. The CDR3 DNA reads as TGTGCCACCAGCGCCAGATTACTAGCGGGAGGGGACAATGAGCAGTTCTTC.

This clonotype was seen a handful of times. The gene calls are TRBV7-9 and TRBJ1-1; maybe TRBD1 (6 bases). This CDR3 comprises 15 residues. Trimming stripped 6 bases from V and 0 bases from J, with 14 bases between. The germline V gene has CDR1 SEHNR and CDR2 FQNEAQ (reference sequence). The CDR3 nucleotides read TGTGCCAGCAGTTCTACAGGGATCTTGAACACTGAAGCTTTCTTT. It specifies CASSSTGILNTEAFF.

The chain recombines TRBV28 with TRBJ2-7, with 9 bases aligning to TRBD1. The CDR3 is 15 amino acids. Germline V lookup: CDR1 MDHEN, CDR2 SYDVKM. Losses at the gene ends were 3 bases for V and 2 bases for J; bases not matched to a gene: 5. In nucleotides, the CDR3 is TGTGCCAGCAGTTTTAGGGACAGGGCGGCCTACGAGCAGTACTTC. This translates into CASSFRDRAAYEQYF.

The table lists this clonotype with a few counts. This sequence joins TRBV20-1 and TRBJ2-2; 8 nucleotides agree with TRBD1. Germline loops: CDR1 DFQATT, CDR2 SNEGSKA (reference sequence). The ends lost 0 bases at V and 7 bases at J; junction bases unmatched: 10. The CDR3 extends over 16 amino acids. The CDR3 is CSARDNGQGLVGELFF. The CDR3, as DNA: TGCAGTGCTAGAGATAACGGACAGGGTTTGGTCGGGGAGCTGTTTTTT.

This clonotype was observed a few times. The chain has TRBV6-2 or TRBV6-3 and TRBJ2-2; tentative D call: TRBD1 (6 bases). V lost 0 bases to trimming and J lost 2 bases, with 13 bases between them. Germline-derived CDR1 and CDR2 are MNHEY and SVGEGT. The CDR3 is 17 residues long. Here the CDR3 reads CASSYSSGTPNTGELFF. The CDR3 DNA sequence: TGTGCCAGCAGTTACTCGAGTGGGACACCCAACACCGGGGAGCTGTTTTTT.

In its sample, this clonotype was seen a few times. The chain carries TRBV5-1 and TRBJ2-5; D call uncertain. In germline, CDR1 is SGHRS, CDR2 YFSETQ. The germline V and J ends were trimmed by 0 bases and 2 bases, with 8 bases remaining between them. The CDR3 runs to 14 residues. The CDR3 protein is CASSLDVSQETQYF. CDR3 nucleotides: TGCGCCAGCAGCTTGGATGTCAGTCAAGAGACCCAGTACTTC.

This clonotype was recorded many times. The V and J genes are TRBV5-6 and TRBJ2-7; D gene uncertain. The CDR3 is made up of 15 amino acids. Looked up from germline, CDR1 is SGHDT and CDR2 is YYEEEE. V lost 5 bases and J 7 bases, leaving 22 bases between the germline ends. The CDR3 region is CASRTRLKRSLEQYF. The CDR3 DNA reads as TGTGCCAGCAGAACTCGGCTCAAACGGTCCCTGGAGCAGTACTTC.

This chain uses TRBV6-5 with TRBJ1-5; no clear D gene. Germline-derived CDR1 and CDR2 are MNHEY and SVGAGI. The CDR3 consists of 15 residues. V dropped 4 bases and J dropped 4 bases, with 14 bases sitting between them. DNA for the CDR3: TGTGCCAGCAGTTTCGGGCCGGGAGTTAATCAGCCCCAGCATTTT. Translated: CASSFGPGVNQPQHF.

The chain joins TRBV28 to TRBJ2-7; 7 bases align to TRBD2. CDR1 is MDHEN and CDR2 is SYDVKM in the germline V gene. The CDR3 is 18 amino acids. The J segment lost 3 bases and the V segment lost 2 bases, leaving 16 bases of the junction unmatched. The CDR3 reads CASSLVTRTRALGYEQYF. In DNA form, the CDR3 reads TGTGCCAGCAGTTTAGTCACAAGGACTAGGGCCCTCGGCTACGAGCAGTACTTC.

The chain couples TRBV7-8 to TRBJ2-1; possibly TRBD1 for D (5 bases). CDR3 length: 15 residues. Germline CDR1 SGHVS, CDR2 FQNEAQ. The ends were cut back, 1 base at V and 7 bases at J, with 14 bases in the middle. The CDR3 reads CASSLVSGAFNEQFF. CDR3 DNA sequence: TGTGCCAGCAGCTTAGTTTCTGGGGCTTTTAATGAGCAGTTCTTC. The entire variable domain, with the rest obtained from reference TRBV7-8 and TRBJ2-1, is as follows: GAGVSQSPRYKVAKRGQDVALRCDPISGHVSLFWYQQALGQGPEFLTYFQNEAQLDKSGLPSDRFFAERPEGSVSTLKIQRTQQEDSAVYLCASSLVSGAFNEQFFGPGTRLTVL.

This clonotype was seen a few times. The chain links TRBV7-8 to TRBJ1-2, with TRBD1 matching over 8 bases. J gave up 2 bases and V 1 base, and 12 bases lay outside the gene matches. Germline-derived CDR1 and CDR2 are SGHVS and FQNEAQ. The CDR3 runs 18 residues. CDR3 in amino acids: CASSLEFAGQGINYGYTF. The CDR3 DNA is TGTGCCAGCAGCTTAGAATTCGCTGGACAGGGAATCAACTATGGCTACACCTTC.

A few counts support this clonotype. The chain carries TRBV20-1 and TRBJ2-3; 7 bases agree with TRBD2. Per the germline V gene, CDR1 is DFQATT and CDR2 is SNEGSKA (reference sequence). The V and J ends lost 3 bases and 3 bases, in that order; junction bases with no gene match: 6. The length of the CDR3 is 14 residues. The chain's CDR3 is CSASLGGGTDTQYF. The DNA for the CDR3 is TGCAGTGCTAGCTTGGGGGGAGGGACAGATACGCAGTATTTT.

This clonotype was counted only a few times. The genes are TRBV13 and TRBJ2-6; 7 bases are shared with TRBD1. The germline V gene has CDR1 PRHDT and CDR2 FYEKMQ (reference sequence). V shed 5 bases, J shed 0 bases, and the junction held 13 bases outside the gene matches. CDR3 length: 19 amino acids. CDR3 sequence (DNA): TGTGCCAGCAGCCCAACAACGTCGACAGGGCTCTCTGGGGCCAACGTCCTGACTTTC. This encodes CASSPTTSTGLSGANVLTF.

This clonotype was seen a few times. The chain combines TRBV12-3 or TRBV12-4 with TRBJ2-3; 8 bases are a match to TRBD2. The CDR3 loop spans 17 amino acids. The V and J ends lost 1 base and 1 base, in that order; junction bases with no gene match: 7. CDR3 loop: CASSLGALAVRTDTQYF. CDR3 nucleotide sequence: TGTGCCAGCAGTTTAGGGGCACTAGCGGTGCGCACAGATACGCAGTATTTT.

The rearrangement uses TRBV6-5 and TRBJ1-6; D not resolved. CDR3 length equals 12 residues. Between the trimmed V and J ends, which lost 2 bases and 9 bases, there was a span of 5 bases. Germline CDR1 MNHEY, CDR2 SVGAGI. The CDR3 here is CASSYAASPLHF. The CDR3 DNA is TGTGCCAGCAGTTACGCGGCTTCACCCCTCCACTTT.

This clonotype was seen repeatedly, ten times or more. The chain links TRBV20-1 to TRBJ2-5; D perhaps matches TRBD1 (7 bases). CDR1 DFQATT and CDR2 SNEGSKA come from the germline V gene (reference sequence). This CDR3 contains 13 residues. CDR3 DNA sequence: TGCAGCGGCGACAGGGTGGGGGGAGAGACCCAGTACTTC. Translating gives CSGDRVGGETQYF.

The chain employs TRBV18 and TRBJ2-5, with D possibly matching TRBD1 (5 bases). This CDR3 comprises 15 residues. Trimming took 5 bases from V and 5 from J, leaving 18 bases between them. CDR1 is KGHSH and CDR2 is LQKENI in the germline V gene. The CDR3 spells CASSSRQSARETQYF. The CDR3 DNA sequence: TGTGCCAGCTCATCTAGACAGTCCGCAAGGGAGACCCAGTACTTC.

The gene calls are TRBV7-2 and TRBJ2-3; D call uncertain. V was cut by 5 bases and J by 2 bases, with 8 bases left in between. CDR3 length equals 13 residues. Germline values: CDR1 SGHTA, CDR2 FQGNSA. CDR3 sequence reads: CASSPENTDTQYF. The CDR3 DNA follows: TGTGCCAGCAGCCCGGAAAACACAGATACGCAGTATTTT.

Many counts were recorded for this clonotype. The chain has TRBV9 and TRBJ2-3; 13 nucleotides agree with TRBD2. The V gene end was trimmed by 3 bases and the J gene end by 4 bases; junction bases not matched to a gene: 2. CDR3 length: 15 residues. Per germline, CDR1 SGDLS and CDR2 YYNGEE. CDR3 DNA sequence: TGTGCCAGCAGCGCGACTAGCGGGAGGCCAGATACGCAGTATTTT. Translated: CASSATSGRPDTQYF.

A word on this clonotype: One end of the junction is discordant with germline, which a read error may explain. The V and J genes are TRBV12-3 or TRBV12-4 and TRBJ2-3; tentative D call: TRBD2 (5 bases). The CDR3 covers 13 residues. CDR3 nucleotides: TGTGCCAGCAGTTTCGGGATCACATATACGCAGTATTTT. This sequence encodes CASSFGITYTQYF.

The V gene is TRBV6-1, the J gene TRBJ1-1; TRBD1 is a possible D gene (5 bases). Germline V lookup: CDR1 MNHNS, CDR2 SASEGT. The CDR3 extends over 14 amino acids. Trimming stripped 6 bases from V and 4 bases from J, with 15 bases between. The CDR3 DNA reads as TGTGCCAGCAGGGGGACGGGGGAGGTCACTGAAGCTTTCTTT. Its translation is CASRGTGEVTEAFF.

This clonotype has just a few counts. This rearrangement joins TRBV12-3 or TRBV12-4 to TRBJ2-5; tentatively, D is TRBD1 or TRBD2 (5 bases each). With 7 bases removed from V and 1 base from J, the gap between germline ends came to 19 bases. This CDR3 spans 16 amino acids. The CDR3: CASTSGSWGFQETQYF. The CDR3 DNA reads TGTGCCAGCACCTCAGGGAGTTGGGGTTTCCAAGAGACCCAGTACTTC.

This clonotype appeared a few times. This chain connects TRBV7-2 to TRBJ2-7; TRBD2 agrees at 14 bases. Germline CDR1 is SGHTA and CDR2 is FQGNSA. The ends lost 5 bases at V and 2 bases at J; junction bases unmatched: 5. The CDR3 length is 16 residues. The DNA of the CDR3 is TGTGCCAGCAGCACAGGGACTAGCGGGAGACCCTACGAGCAGTACTTC. It codes for CASSTGTSGRPYEQYF. The variable domain in full, completed from reference TRBV7-2 and TRBJ2-7, reads GAGVSQSPSNKVTEKGKDVELRCDPISGHTALYWYRQSLGQGLEFLIYFQGNSAPDKSGLPSDRFSAERTGGSVSTLTIQRTQQEDSAVYLCASSTGTSGRPYEQYFGPGTRLTVT.

This clonotype was observed many times. The chain links TRBV7-2 to TRBJ2-4; 10 bases agree with TRBD2. Germline CDR1 and CDR2: SGHTA and FQGNSA. This CDR3 comprises 17 residues. After removal of 5 bases from V and 8 bases from J, the junction contained 15 bases not matched to a gene. This CDR3 is CASSPGLAASGNYIQYF. CDR3 sequence (DNA): TGTGCCAGCAGCCCCGGACTAGCGGCCTCGGGAAACTACATTCAGTACTTC.

The CDR3 loop is CAISESRQDYEQYF. The CDR3 DNA reads TGTGCCATCAGTGAGTCGAGACAGGACTACGAGCAGTACTTC. This rearrangement joins TRBV10-3 to TRBJ2-7; maybe TRBD1 (6 bases). CDR1 and CDR2 (germline): ENHRY, SYGVKD. V lost 0 bases, J lost 3 bases, and 9 bases lay in between. This CDR3 spans 14 amino acids.

The count of this clonotype is one. This chain joins TRBV7-2 and TRBJ2-7; 7 bases match TRBD1. The V and J ends lost 5 bases and 5 bases, in that order; junction bases with no gene match: 9. There are 14 residues in the CDR3. The V gene's germline CDR1 is SGHTA and CDR2 FQGNSA. Here the CDR3 reads CASSLRDSGDEQYF. CDR3 DNA: TGTGCCAGCAGCCTCCGGGACAGTGGTGACGAGCAGTACTTC.

This rearrangement joins TRBV9 to TRBJ2-2; possible D gene TRBD2, 6 bases. The CDR3 consists of 14 residues. V dropped 0 bases and J dropped 6 bases, with 9 bases sitting between them. Germline V gene data show CDR1 as SGDLS and CDR2 as YYNGEE. In DNA form, the CDR3 reads TGTGCCAGCAGCGTAGACCGGGAGTCCGGGGAGCTGTTTTTT. It yields the protein CASSVDRESGELFF.

The chain recombines TRBV20-1 with TRBJ2-7; 7 bases line up with TRBD2. Losses at the gene ends were 5 bases for V and 2 bases for J; bases not matched to a gene: 6. The CDR3 loop spans 13 amino acids. Germline V gene sequence: CDR1 DFQATT, CDR2 SNEGSKA (reference sequence). The CDR3, as DNA: TGCAGTGCTGGACTAGGTGATGCCTACGAGCAGTACTTC. This translates into CSAGLGDAYEQYF.

This clonotype was detected ten times or more. J is TRBJ1-1 and V is TRBV7-2, with 7 bases lining up with TRBD1. This CDR3 is built from 14 residues. The J segment lost 11 bases and the V segment lost 0 bases, leaving 9 bases of the junction unmatched. In germline, CDR1 is SGHTA, CDR2 FQGNSA. The chain's CDR3 is CASSLAPTGRGAFF. DNA of the CDR3: TGTGCCAGCAGCTTAGCCCCGACAGGGCGAGGGGCTTTCTTT.